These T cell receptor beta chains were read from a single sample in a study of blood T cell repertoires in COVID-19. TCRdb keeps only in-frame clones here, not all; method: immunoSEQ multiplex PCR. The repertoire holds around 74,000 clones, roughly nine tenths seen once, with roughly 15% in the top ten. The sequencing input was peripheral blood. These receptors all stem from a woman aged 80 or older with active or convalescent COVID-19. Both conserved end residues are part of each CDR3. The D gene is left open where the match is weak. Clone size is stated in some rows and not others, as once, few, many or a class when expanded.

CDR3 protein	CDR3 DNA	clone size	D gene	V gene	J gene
CASSLKGQETQYF	TGTGCCAGCAGCTTGAAGGGGCAAGAGACCCAGTACTTC	-	-	TRBV7-9	TRBJ2-5
CASSLFTVQGYTF	TGCGCCAGCAGCTTGTTCACAGTGCAAGGCTACACCTTC	-	-	TRBV5-1	TRBJ1-2
CSVEDERRPGIHEQYF	TGCAGCGTTGAAGATGAGAGGAGGCCTGGGATCCACGAGCAGTACTTC	once	-	TRBV29-1	TRBJ2-7
CASSLTPEYQETQYF	TGTGCCAGCAGCTTGACTCCTGAGTACCAAGAGACCCAGTACTTC	-	-	TRBV5-4	TRBJ2-5
CASSADRRVSYNEQFF	TGTGCCAGCAGCGCGGACAGGCGGGTTAGCTACAATGAGCAGTTCTTC	-	TRBD1	TRBV7-2	TRBJ2-1
CASTGSYNEQFF	TGTGCCAGTACAGGGTCCTACAATGAGCAGTTCTTC	-	-	TRBV27	TRBJ2-1
CASSWDRGHQPQHF	TGTGCCAGCAGTTGGGACAGGGGGCATCAGCCCCAGCATTTT	-	TRBD1	TRBV28	TRBJ1-5
CASSSPRDINQPQHF	TGTGCCAGCAGTTCACCTAGGGACATCAATCAGCCCCAGCATTTT	few	-	TRBV28	TRBJ1-5
CATLPSGGAHEQYF	TGTGCCACACTACCAAGCGGGGGGGCCCACGAGCAGTACTTC	-	TRBD2	TRBV6-5	TRBJ2-7
CASSAPGLKYEQYF	TGCGCCAGCAGCGCCCCGGGACTCAAATACGAGCAGTACTTC	-	-	TRBV5-1	TRBJ2-7
CSVERLLRGSYNEQFF	TGCAGCGTTGAACGCCTACTACGGGGCTCCTACAATGAGCAGTTCTTC	-	-	TRBV29-1	TRBJ2-1
CASIQSTVIHSPLHF	TGTGCCAGCATCCAATCGACAGTTATCCATTCACCCCTCCACTTT	-	-	TRBV2	TRBJ1-6
CASSPKTERWTGELFF	TGTGCCAGCAGCCCGAAGACTGAAAGGTGGACCGGGGAGCTGTTTTTT	-	-	TRBV5-4	TRBJ2-2
CASSLGSGEYGYTF	TGTGCCAGCAGCTTAGGATCAGGCGAATATGGCTACACCTTC	-	-	TRBV11-2	TRBJ1-2
CASSPTGVGQPQHF	TGCGCCAGCAGCCCTACAGGGGTCGGACAGCCCCAGCATTTT	few	TRBD1	TRBV4-1	TRBJ1-5
CASSFNLNSPLHF	TGTGCCAGCAGTTTTAATCTGAATTCACCCCTCCACTTT	-	-	TRBV27	TRBJ1-6
CASSDVGEANEKLFF	TGCGCCAGCAGTGATGTGGGAGAGGCTAATGAAAAACTGTTTTTT	-	-	TRBV10-2	TRBJ1-4
CASSLSETGYDTGELFF	TGTGCCAGCAGTTTATCTGAGACAGGGTACGACACCGGGGAGCTGTTTTTT	-	TRBD1	TRBV28	TRBJ2-2
CASSVARGRADTQYF	TGTGCCAGCAGCGTAGCGAGGGGGAGAGCAGATACGCAGTATTTT	-	-	TRBV9	TRBJ2-3
CASSFPRGGLYNSPLHF	TGTGCCAGCAGCTTTCCTCGTGGGGGCCTCTATAATTCACCCCTCCACTTT	-	-	TRBV5-6	TRBJ1-6
CASSGAEVQPQHF	TGTGCCAGCAGTGGGGCAGAAGTCCAGCCCCAGCATTTT	-	-	TRBV2	TRBJ1-5
CASSLRQGEAFF	TGTGCCAGCAGTTTGCGGCAGGGTGAAGCTTTCTTT	-	-	TRBV28	TRBJ1-1
CASSAQGALQETQYF	TGTGCCAGCAGTGCACAGGGGGCCCTCCAAGAGACCCAGTACTTC	-	TRBD1	TRBV25-1	TRBJ2-5
CASSDPHTRAYGYTF	TGTGCCAGCAGTGATCCCCACACCAGGGCCTATGGCTACACCTTC	-	-	TRBV6-1	TRBJ1-2
CASKEGVRINTEAFF	TGTGCCAGCAAAGAAGGAGTCAGAATTAACACTGAAGCTTTCTTT	-	-	TRBV6-5	TRBJ1-1
CASGDGAGNTEAFF	TGTGCCAGCGGAGATGGGGCAGGGAACACTGAAGCTTTCTTT	-	-	TRBV2	TRBJ1-1
CASSLGPASGGQGEQFF	TGTGCCAGCAGCTTAGGCCCGGCTAGCGGGGGACAGGGTGAGCAGTTCTTC	-	-	TRBV7-9	TRBJ2-1
CATSSGGGANTEAFF	TGTGCCACCAGCAGTGGCGGAGGGGCGAACACTGAAGCTTTCTTT	-	-	TRBV15	TRBJ1-1
CASSLGLADYEQYF	TGTGCCAGCAGCCTGGGACTAGCGGACTACGAGCAGTACTTC	-	TRBD2	TRBV5-6	TRBJ2-7
CASSPSWGAYTDTQYF	TGCGCCAGCAGCCCGTCTTGGGGAGCTTACACAGATACGCAGTATTTT	-	-	TRBV4-1	TRBJ2-3
CASSQDISYTFSGYTF	TGTGCCAGCAGCCAAGATATCTCGTACACATTCTCTGGCTACACCTTC	-	-	TRBV4-2	TRBJ1-2
CASSPDFGELFF	TGCGCCAGCAGCCCGGACTTCGGGGAGCTGTTTTTT	-	-	TRBV5-1	TRBJ2-2
CASRDRVYSNQPQHF	TGTGCCAGCCGGGACAGAGTTTATAGCAATCAGCCCCAGCATTTT	-	TRBD1	TRBV6-6	TRBJ1-5
CASSSALGTSGGATDTQYF	TGTGCCAGCTCCAGCGCCCTCGGGACTAGCGGGGGGGCCACAGATACGCAGTATTTT	-	TRBD2	TRBV6-4	TRBJ2-3
CASSQGWGAKQYF	TGCGCCAGCAGCCAGGGTTGGGGCGCAAAGCAGTACTTC	-	-	TRBV4-1	TRBJ2-7
CASSLATVGEQYF	TGTGCCAGCAGCTTGGCGACAGTGGGGGAGCAGTACTTC	-	-	TRBV5-5	TRBJ2-7
CASSYRQGSHEQYF	TGTGCCAGCAGCTACCGACAGGGGAGCCACGAGCAGTACTTC	-	TRBD1	TRBV5-4	TRBJ2-7
CTGGGSIQETQYF	TGCACCGGCGGGGGGTCTATCCAAGAGACCCAGTACTTC	-	TRBD2	TRBV29-1	TRBJ2-5
CASSYSGQGSYEQYF	TGTGCCAGCAGTTACTCCGGACAGGGCTCCTACGAGCAGTACTTC	-	TRBD1	TRBV6-5	TRBJ2-7
CASSSPTISGNTIYF	TGTGCCAGCAGCAGCCCGACAATCTCTGGAAACACCATATATTTT	-	-	TRBV7-2	TRBJ1-3
CASSFSGAAPYEQYF	TGTGCCAGCAGCTTTAGCGGGGCGGCCCCCTACGAGCAGTACTTC	-	TRBD2	TRBV27	TRBJ2-7
CASSDPTGAKYF	TGTGCCAGCAGTGACCCAACAGGGGCTAAGTACTTC	once	TRBD1	TRBV6-1	TRBJ2-7
CASRISVNTEAFF	TGTGCCAGCAGGATTTCGGTGAACACTGAAGCTTTCTTT	-	-	TRBV7-3	TRBJ1-1
CASSLTPTGSGDIQYF	TGCGCCAGCAGCTTGACTCCGACAGGGAGTGGTGACATTCAGTACTTC	-	TRBD1	TRBV5-1	TRBJ2-4
CASSVEARGLGYEQYF	TGTGCCAGCAGCGTAGAGGCCAGGGGTCTAGGCTACGAGCAGTACTTC	-	-	TRBV9	TRBJ2-7
CASKRQGVNEQFF	TGTGCCAGCAAAAGACAGGGGGTCAATGAGCAGTTCTTC	-	TRBD1	TRBV28	TRBJ2-1
CASSDEGQASHSNQPQHF	TGTGCCAGCAGTGACGAGGGACAAGCGAGCCATAGCAATCAGCCCCAGCATTTT	-	-	TRBV25-1	TRBJ1-5
CASSYSSGSTDTQYF	TGTGCCAGCAGTTACTCATCAGGGAGCACAGATACGCAGTATTTT	-	-	TRBV6-5	TRBJ2-3
CASSATGGARDEQFF	TGTGCCAGCAGCGCAACCGGGGGGGCCAGGGATGAGCAGTTCTTC	once	TRBD2	TRBV28	TRBJ2-1
CAWSTREKLFF	TGTGCCTGGAGTACTCGGGAAAAACTGTTTTTT	-	-	TRBV30	TRBJ1-4
CASSQQPPGDRGPQETQYF	TGCGCCAGCAGCCAACAACCACCGGGGGACAGGGGTCCGCAAGAGACCCAGTACTTC	-	TRBD1	TRBV4-1	TRBJ2-5
CASSLAGNQPQHF	TGTGCCAGCAGTTTAGCCGGCAATCAGCCCCAGCATTTT	once	-	TRBV12-3/TRBV12-4	TRBJ1-5
CASSSEGDYGYTF	TGTGCCAGCAGCTCGGAAGGGGACTATGGCTACACCTTC	-	-	TRBV2	TRBJ1-2
CASSRTGGVSAFF	TGTGCCAGCTCTAGGACAGGGGGCGTATCGGCTTTCTTT	-	TRBD1	TRBV27	TRBJ1-1
CASSYSGGTSGNTIYF	TGTGCCAGCAGTTACTCCGGGGGGACCTCTGGAAACACCATATATTTT	-	-	TRBV6-2/TRBV6-3	TRBJ1-3
CASSFTDTQPQHF	TGTGCCAGCAGTTTTACCGACACTCAGCCCCAGCATTTT	-	-	TRBV6-5	TRBJ1-5